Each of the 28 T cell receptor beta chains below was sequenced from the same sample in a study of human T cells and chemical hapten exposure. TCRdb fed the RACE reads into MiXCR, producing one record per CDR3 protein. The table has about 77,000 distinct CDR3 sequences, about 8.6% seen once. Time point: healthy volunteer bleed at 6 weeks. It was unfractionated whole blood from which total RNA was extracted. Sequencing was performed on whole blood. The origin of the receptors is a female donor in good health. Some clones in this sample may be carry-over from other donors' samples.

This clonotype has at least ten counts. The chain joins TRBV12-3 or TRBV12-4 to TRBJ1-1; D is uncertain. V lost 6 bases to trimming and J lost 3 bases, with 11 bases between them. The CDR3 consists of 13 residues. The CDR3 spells CASSRAPHTEAFF. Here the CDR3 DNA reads TGTGCCAGCAGCCGGGCACCCCACACTGAAGCTTTCTTT.

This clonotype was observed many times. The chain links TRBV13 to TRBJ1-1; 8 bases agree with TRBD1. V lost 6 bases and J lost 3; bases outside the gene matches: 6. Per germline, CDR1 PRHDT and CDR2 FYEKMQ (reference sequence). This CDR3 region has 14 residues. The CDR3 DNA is TGTGCCAGCAGGCCGGACAGGGCCTACACTGAAGCTTTCTTT. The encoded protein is CASRPDRAYTEAFF.

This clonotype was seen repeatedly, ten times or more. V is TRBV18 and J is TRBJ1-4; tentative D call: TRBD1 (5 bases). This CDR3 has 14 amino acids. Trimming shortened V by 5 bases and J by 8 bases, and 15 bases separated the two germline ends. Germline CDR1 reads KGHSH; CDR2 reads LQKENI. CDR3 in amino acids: CASSTTRGEEKLFF. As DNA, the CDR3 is TGTGCCAGCTCAACCACACGGGGGGAGGAAAAACTGTTTTTT.

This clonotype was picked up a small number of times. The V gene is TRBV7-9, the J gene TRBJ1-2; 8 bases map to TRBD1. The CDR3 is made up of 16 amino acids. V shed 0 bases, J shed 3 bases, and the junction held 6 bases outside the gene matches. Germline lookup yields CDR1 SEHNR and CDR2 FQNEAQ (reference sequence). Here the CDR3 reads CASSLATGALYYGYTF. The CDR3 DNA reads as TGTGCCAGCAGCTTAGCGACAGGGGCCCTCTACTATGGCTACACCTTC.

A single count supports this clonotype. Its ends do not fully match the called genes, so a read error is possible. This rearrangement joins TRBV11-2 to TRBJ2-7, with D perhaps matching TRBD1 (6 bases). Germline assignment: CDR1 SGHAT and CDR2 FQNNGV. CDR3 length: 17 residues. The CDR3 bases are TGTACCAGCAGCCCCCCCTCCTGGGACAAGTACTCCTACGAGCAGTACTTC. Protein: CTSSPPSWDKYSYEQYF. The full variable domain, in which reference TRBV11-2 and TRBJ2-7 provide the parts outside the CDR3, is EAGVAQSPRYKIIEKRQSVAFWCNPISGHATLYWYQQILGQGPKLLIQFQNNGVVDDSQLPKDRFSAERLKGVDSTLKIQPAKLEDSAVYLCTSSPPSWDKYSYEQYFGPGTRLTVT.

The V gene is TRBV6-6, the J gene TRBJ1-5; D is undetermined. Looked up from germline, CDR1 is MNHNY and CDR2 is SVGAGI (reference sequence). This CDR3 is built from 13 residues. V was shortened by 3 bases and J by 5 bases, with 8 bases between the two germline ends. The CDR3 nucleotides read TGTGCCAGCAGTTATCGGATGGATCAGCCCCAGCATTTT. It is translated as CASSYRMDQPQHF.

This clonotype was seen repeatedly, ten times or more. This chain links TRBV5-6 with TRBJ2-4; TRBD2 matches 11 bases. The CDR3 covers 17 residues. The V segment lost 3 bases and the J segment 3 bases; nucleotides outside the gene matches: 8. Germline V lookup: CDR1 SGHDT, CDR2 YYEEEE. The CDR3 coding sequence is TGTGCCAGCAGCTGGCCGGGACTAGCGGATAACAAAAACATTCAGTACTTC. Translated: CASSWPGLADNKNIQYF.

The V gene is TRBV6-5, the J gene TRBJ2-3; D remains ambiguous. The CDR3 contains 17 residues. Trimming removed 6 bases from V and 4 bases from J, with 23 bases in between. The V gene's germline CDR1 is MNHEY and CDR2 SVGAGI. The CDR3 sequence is CASRITPRKHGSDTQYF. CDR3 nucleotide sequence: TGTGCCAGCAGAATAACGCCGAGAAAACACGGATCAGATACGCAGTATTTT.

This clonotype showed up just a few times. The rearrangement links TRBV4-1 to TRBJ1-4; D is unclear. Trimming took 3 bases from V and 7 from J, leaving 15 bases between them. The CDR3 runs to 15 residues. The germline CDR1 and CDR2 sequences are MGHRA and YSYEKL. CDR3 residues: CASSQKVVQVEKLFF. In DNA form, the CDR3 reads TGCGCCAGCAGCCAGAAGGTAGTTCAGGTTGAAAAACTGTTTTTT.

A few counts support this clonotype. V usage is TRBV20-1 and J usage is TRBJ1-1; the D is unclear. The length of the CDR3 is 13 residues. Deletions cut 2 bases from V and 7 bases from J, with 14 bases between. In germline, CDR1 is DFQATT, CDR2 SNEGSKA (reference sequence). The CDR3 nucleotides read TGCAGTGCTAGAAAGAACTCATATAATGAAGCTTTCTTT. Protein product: CSARKNSYNEAFF.

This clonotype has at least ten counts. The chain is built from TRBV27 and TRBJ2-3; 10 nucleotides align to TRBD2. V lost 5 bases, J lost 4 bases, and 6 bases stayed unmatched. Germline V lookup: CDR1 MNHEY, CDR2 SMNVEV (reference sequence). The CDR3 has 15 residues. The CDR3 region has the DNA TGTGCCAGCAGTGAAAGCGGGGGGGTACCAGATACGCAGTATTTT. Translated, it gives CASSESGGVPDTQYF.

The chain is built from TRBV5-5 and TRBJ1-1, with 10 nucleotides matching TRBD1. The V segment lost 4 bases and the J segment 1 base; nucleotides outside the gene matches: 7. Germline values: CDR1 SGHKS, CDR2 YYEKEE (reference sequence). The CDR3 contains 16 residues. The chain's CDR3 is CASSAGDRGENTEAFF. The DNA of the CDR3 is TGTGCCAGCAGCGCGGGGGACAGGGGAGAGAACACTGAAGCTTTCTTT.

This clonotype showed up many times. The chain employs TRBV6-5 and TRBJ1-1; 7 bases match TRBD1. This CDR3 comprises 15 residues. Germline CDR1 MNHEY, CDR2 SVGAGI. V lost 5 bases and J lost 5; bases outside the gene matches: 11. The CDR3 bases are TGTGCCAGCAGTCCCGGGACAGTAACGAGAACTGAAGCTTTCTTT. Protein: CASSPGTVTRTEAFF.

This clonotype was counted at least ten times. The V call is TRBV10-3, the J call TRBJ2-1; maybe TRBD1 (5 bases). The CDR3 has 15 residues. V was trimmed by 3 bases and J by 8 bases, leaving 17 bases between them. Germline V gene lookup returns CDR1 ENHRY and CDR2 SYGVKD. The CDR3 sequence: CAISDPTEPGDEQFF. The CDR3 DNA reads TGTGCCATCAGTGACCCGACAGAACCGGGTGATGAGCAGTTCTTC.

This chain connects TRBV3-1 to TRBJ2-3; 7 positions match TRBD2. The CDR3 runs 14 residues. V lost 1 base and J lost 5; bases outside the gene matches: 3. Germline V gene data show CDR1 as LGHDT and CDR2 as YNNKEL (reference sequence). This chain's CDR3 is CASSQGASGDTQYF. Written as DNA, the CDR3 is TGTGCCAGCAGCCAAGGAGCTAGCGGAGATACGCAGTATTTT.

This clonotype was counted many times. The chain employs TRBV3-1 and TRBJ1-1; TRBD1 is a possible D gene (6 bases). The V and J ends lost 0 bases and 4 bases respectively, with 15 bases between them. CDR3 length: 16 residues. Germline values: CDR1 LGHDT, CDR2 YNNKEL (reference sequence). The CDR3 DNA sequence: TGTGCCAGCAGCCAAGACGTGTCGGGAGGGGGCACTGAAGCTTTCTTT. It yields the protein CASSQDVSGGGTEAFF.

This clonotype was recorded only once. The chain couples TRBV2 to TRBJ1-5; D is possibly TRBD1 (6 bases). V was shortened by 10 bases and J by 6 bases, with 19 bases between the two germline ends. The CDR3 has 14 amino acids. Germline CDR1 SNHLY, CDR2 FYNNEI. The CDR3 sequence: CATTNRELGQPQHF. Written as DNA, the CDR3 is TGTGCCACGACGAACAGGGAGTTGGGTCAGCCCCAGCATTTT.

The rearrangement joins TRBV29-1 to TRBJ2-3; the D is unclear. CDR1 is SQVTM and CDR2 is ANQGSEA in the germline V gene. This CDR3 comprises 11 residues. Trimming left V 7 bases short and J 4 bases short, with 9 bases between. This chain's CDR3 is CSGDPADTQYF. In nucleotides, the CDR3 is TGCAGCGGTGATCCCGCAGATACGCAGTATTTT.

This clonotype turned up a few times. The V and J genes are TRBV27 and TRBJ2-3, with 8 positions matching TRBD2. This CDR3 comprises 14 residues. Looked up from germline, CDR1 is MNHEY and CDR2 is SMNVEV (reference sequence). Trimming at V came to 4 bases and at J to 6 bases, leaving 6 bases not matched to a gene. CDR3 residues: CASSSRGGRDTQYF. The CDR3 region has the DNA TGTGCCAGCAGTTCCCGGGGGGGCAGGGATACGCAGTATTTT.

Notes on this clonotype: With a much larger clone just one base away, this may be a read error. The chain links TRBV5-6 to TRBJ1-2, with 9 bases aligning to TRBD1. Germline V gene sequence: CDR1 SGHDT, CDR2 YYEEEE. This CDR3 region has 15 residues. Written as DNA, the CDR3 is TGTGTCAGCAGCCCAGACAGGGGGACTAACTATGGCTACACCTTC. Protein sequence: CVSSPDRGTNYGYTF. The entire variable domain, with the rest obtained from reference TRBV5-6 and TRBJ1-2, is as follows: DAGVTQSPTHLIKTRGQQVTLRCSPKSGHDTVSWYQQALGQGPQFIFQYYEEEERQRGNFPDRFSGHQFPNYSSELNVNALLLGDSALYLCVSSPDRGTNYGYTFGSGTRLTVV.

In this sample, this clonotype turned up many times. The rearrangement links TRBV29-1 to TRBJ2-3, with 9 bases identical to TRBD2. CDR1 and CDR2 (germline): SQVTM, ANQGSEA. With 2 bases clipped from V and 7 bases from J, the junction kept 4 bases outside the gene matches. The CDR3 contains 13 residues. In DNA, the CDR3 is TGCAGCGTTGAATCAGCTAGCGGGAATACGCAGTATTTT. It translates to CSVESASGNTQYF.

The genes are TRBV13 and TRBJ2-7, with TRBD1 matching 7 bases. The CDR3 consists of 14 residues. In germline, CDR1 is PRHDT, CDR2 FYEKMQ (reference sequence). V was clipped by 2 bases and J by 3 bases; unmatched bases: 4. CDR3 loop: CASSLPGQNYEQYF. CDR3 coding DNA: TGTGCCAGCAGCTTACCGGGACAGAACTACGAGCAGTACTTC.

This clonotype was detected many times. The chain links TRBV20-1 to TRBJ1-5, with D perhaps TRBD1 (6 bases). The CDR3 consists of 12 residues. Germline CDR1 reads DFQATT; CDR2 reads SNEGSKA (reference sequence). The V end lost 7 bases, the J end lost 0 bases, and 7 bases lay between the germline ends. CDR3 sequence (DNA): TGCAGTGGGGGGCATAGCAATCAGCCCCAGCATTTT. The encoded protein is CSGGHSNQPQHF.

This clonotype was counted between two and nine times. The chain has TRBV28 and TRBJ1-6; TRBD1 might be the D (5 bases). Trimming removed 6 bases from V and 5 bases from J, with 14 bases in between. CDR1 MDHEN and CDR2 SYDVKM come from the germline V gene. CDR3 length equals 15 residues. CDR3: CASSPRGKDNSPLHF. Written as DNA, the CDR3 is TGTGCCAGCAGCCCCCGGGGCAAAGATAATTCACCCCTCCACTTT.

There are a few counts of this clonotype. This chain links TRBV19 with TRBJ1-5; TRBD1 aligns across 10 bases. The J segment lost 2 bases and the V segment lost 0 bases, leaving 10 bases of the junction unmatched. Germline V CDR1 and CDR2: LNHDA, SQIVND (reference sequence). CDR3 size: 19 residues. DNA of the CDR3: TGTGCCAGTAGTATAGATACCTGGGGACAGGGGACCGGCAATCAGCCCCAGCATTTT. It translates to CASSIDTWGQGTGNQPQHF. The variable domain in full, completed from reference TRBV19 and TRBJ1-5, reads DGGITQSPKYLFRKEGQNVTLSCEQNLNHDAMYWYRQDPGQGLRLIYYSQIVNDFQKGDIAEGYSVSREKKESFPLTVTSAQKNPTAFYLCASSIDTWGQGTGNQPQHFGDGTRLSIL.

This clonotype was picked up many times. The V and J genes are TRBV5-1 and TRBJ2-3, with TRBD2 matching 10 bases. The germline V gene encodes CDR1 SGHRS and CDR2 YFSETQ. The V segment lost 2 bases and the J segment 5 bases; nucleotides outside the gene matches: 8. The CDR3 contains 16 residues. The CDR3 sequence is CASSLQRGGGVDTQYF. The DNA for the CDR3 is TGCGCCAGCAGCTTACAGCGGGGGGGCGGTGTAGATACGCAGTATTTT.

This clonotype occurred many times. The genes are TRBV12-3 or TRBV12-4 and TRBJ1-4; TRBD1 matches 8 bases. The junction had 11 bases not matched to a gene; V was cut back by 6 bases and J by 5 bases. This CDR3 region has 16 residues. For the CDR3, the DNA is TGTGCCAGCAGCCTTAGCCCCCGGGACAGGAATGAAAAACTGTTTTTT. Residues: CASSLSPRDRNEKLFF.

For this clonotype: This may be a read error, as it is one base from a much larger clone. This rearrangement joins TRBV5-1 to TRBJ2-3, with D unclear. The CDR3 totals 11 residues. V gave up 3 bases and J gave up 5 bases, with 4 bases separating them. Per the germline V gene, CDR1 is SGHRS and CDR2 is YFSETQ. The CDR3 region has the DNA TGCGCCAGCAGCTGGGTAGATACGCAGTATTTT. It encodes CASSWVDTQYF.